This T cell receptor (beta chain) was retrieved from a study of siplizumab effects on memory and regulatory T cells. Study-level findings and limits: There appeared to be greater diversity in naive T cells than in memory cells, and naive T cells seemed major contributors to the alloresponse.

This CDR3 is built from 12 residues. V lost 6 bases to trimming and J lost 15 bases, with 15 bases between them. CDR1 SNHLY and CDR2 FYNNEI come from the germline V gene. This clone was counted a single time. Its antigen is currently unknown. Produced via immunoSEQ multiplex PCR; TCRdb's table is partial and in-frame only. Seen here are some 120,000 clones, around 93% observed once, and the top ten hold over 0.15%. The sequencing sample was made of non-Treg CD4+ T cells sorted from blood. This clonotype was sampled from a human donor in good health. This chain links TRBV2 with TRBJ1-6, with D unclear. The CDR3 loop reads CASRLDRPGLHF. The DNA for the CDR3 is TGTGCCAGCAGGTTAGACCGTCCGGGCCTCCACTTT.